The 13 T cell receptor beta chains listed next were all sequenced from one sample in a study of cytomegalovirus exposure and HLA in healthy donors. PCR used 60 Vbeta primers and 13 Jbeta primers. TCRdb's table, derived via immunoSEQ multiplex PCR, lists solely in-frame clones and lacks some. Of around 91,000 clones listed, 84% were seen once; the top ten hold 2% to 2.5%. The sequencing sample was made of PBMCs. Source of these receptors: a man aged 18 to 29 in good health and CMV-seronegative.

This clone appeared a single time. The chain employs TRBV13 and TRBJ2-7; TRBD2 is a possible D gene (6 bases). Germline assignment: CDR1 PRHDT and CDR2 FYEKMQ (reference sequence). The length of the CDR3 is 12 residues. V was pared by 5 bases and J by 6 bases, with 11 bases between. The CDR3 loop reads CASSQTRVEQYF. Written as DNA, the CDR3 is TGTGCCAGCAGCCAGACTAGAGTCGAGCAGTACTTC.

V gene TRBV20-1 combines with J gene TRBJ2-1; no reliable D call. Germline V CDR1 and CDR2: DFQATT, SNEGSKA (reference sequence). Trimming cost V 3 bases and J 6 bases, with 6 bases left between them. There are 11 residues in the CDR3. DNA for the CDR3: TGCAGTGCTAGTGCCGGCAATGAGCAGTTCTTC. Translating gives CSASAGNEQFF.

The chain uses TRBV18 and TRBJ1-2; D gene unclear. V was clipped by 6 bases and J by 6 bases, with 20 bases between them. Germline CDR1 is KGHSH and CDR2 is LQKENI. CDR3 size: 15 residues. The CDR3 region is CASSSSAGSFDGYTF. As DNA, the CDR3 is TGTGCCAGCTCGAGTAGCGCAGGCTCGTTTGATGGCTACACCTTC.

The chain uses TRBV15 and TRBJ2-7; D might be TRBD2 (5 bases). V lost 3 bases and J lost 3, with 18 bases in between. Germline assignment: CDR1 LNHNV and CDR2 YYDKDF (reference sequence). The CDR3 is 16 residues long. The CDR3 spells CATSSPGMVTLYEQYF. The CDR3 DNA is TGTGCCACCAGCAGTCCGGGGATGGTCACGCTCTACGAGCAGTACTTC.

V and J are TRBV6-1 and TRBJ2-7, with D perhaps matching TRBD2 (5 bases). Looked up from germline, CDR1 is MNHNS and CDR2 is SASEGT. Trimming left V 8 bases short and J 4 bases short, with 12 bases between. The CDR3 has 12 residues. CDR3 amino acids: CASGPTGYEQYF. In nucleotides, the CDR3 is TGTGCCAGCGGCCCTACGGGATACGAGCAGTACTTC.

The CDR3 here is CASSRRTGGYEQYF. The CDR3, as DNA: TGTGCCAGCAGCCGACGGACAGGGGGCTACGAGCAGTACTTC. V and J are TRBV13 and TRBJ2-7; 10 positions agree with TRBD1. The V gene's germline CDR1 is PRHDT and CDR2 FYEKMQ (reference sequence). V dropped 5 bases and J dropped 3; count of bases not matched to a gene: 4. The CDR3 extends over 14 amino acids.

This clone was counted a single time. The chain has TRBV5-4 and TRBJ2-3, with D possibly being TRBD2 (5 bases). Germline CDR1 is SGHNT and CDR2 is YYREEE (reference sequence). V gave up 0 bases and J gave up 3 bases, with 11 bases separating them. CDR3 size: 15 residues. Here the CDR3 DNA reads TGTGCCAGCAGCTTGGCCCGGGGAATGACAGATACGCAGTATTTT. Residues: CASSLARGMTDTQYF.

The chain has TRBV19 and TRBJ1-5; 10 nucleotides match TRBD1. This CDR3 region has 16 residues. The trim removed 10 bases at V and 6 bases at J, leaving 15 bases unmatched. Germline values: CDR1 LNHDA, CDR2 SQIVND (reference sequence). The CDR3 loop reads CATLGGDRGFGQPQHF. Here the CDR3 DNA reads TGTGCCACCCTAGGTGGGGACAGGGGTTTTGGTCAGCCCCAGCATTTT. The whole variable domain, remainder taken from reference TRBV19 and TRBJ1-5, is DGGITQSPKYLFRKEGQNVTLSCEQNLNHDAMYWYRQDPGQGLRLIYYSQIVNDFQKGDIAEGYSVSREKKESFPLTVTSAQKNPTAFYLCATLGGDRGFGQPQHFGDGTRLSIL.

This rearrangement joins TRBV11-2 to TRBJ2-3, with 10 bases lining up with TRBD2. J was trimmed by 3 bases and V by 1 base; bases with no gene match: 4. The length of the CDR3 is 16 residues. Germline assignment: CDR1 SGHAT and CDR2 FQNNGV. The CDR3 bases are TGTGCCAGCAGCTTAGGACTAGCGGGTCAAACAGATACGCAGTATTTT. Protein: CASSLGLAGQTDTQYF.

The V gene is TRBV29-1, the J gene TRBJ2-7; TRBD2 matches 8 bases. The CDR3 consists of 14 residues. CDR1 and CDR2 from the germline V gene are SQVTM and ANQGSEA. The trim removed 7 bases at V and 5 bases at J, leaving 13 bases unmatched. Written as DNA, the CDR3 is TGCAGCGCCGTGACTAGCGCCAGATTTCACGAGCAGTACTTC. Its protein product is CSAVTSARFHEQYF.

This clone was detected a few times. The CDR3 bases are TGTGCCAGCAGTTGGACTGGTGAGCAGTACTTC. Residues: CASSWTGEQYF. V gene TRBV28 combines with J gene TRBJ2-7; possibly TRBD2 for D (5 bases). Trimming removed 4 bases from V and 7 bases from J, with 8 bases in between. The CDR3 loop spans 11 amino acids. CDR1 is MDHEN, CDR2 SYDVKM, per germline.

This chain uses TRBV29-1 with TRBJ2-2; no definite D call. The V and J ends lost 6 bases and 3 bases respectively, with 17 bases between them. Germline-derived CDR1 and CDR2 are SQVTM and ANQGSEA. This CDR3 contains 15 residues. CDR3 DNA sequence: TGCAGCGTCCGACTGAGCCTAGTCTACACCGGGGAGCTGTTTTTT. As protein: CSVRLSLVYTGELFF.

The chain's CDR3 is CSVAVVAVNEKLFF. The CDR3, as DNA: TGCAGCGTTGCAGTTGTTGCCGTTAATGAAAAACTGTTTTTT. The chain couples TRBV29-1 to TRBJ1-4; no reliable D call. Trimming stripped 4 bases from V and 4 bases from J, with 13 bases between. Germline V gene sequence: CDR1 SQVTM, CDR2 ANQGSEA. This CDR3 has 14 residues.